This TCR beta chain was identified during a study of breast tumors, draining lymph nodes, adjacent tissues. Germline V gives CDR1 SGHTA, CDR2 FQGTGA. The V end lost 2 bases, the J end lost 9 bases, and 17 bases lay between the germline ends. This CDR3 region has 15 residues. Study outcomes and limitations: Compared with basal-like, luminal-like tumors shared significantly more repertoire with nontumor tissue. Tumor repertoires ranked between lymph nodes and nontumor tissue in diversity, with V and J gene preferences.

This clonotype occurred many times. Its matching antigen is unknown. Samples came from axillary lymph nodes draining the breast cancer. TCRdb redid the calling of the multiplex PCR reads with MiXCR, one entry per CDR3 protein. The top ten hold 1.1% of the sample, which has approximately 280,000 distinct CDR3 sequences, roughly 31% seen once. The V and J genes are TRBV7-3 and TRBJ2-1; maybe TRBD2 (5 bases). The sequenced sample consisted of axillary lymph node tissue. The sequence came from a female donor with breast cancer. Some clones in this sample may be carry-over from other donors' samples. Here the CDR3 reads CASSLVVAPVSEQFF. In DNA, the CDR3 is TGTGCCAGCAGCTTAGTTGTAGCGCCAGTCTCTGAGCAGTTCTTC.